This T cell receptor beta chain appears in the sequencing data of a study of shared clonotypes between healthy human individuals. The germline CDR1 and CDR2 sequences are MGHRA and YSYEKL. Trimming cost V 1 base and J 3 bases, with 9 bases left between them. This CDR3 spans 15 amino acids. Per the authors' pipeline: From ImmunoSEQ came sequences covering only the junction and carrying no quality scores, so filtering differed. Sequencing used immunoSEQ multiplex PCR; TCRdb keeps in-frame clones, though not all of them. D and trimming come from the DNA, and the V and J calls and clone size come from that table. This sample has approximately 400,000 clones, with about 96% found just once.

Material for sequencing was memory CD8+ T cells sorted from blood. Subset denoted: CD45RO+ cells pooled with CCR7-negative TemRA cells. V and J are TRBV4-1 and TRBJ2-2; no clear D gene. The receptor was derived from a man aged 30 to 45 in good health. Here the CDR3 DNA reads TGCGCCAGCAGCCAAGGCAAGGTTCACACCGGGGAGCTGTTTTTT. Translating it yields CASSQGKVHTGELFF.